There are a few counts of the clone carrying this T cell receptor (beta chain). Its antigen is unknown. Trimming took off 0 bases at V and 6 bases at J, with 9 bases between the two ends. The CDR3 spans 13 residues. Per the germline V gene, CDR1 is SNHLY and CDR2 is FYNNEI. The data stem from a study of CD8+CD57+ T cells in acquired aplastic anemia. Study-wide background: Sorted cells (CD4+ and CD8+) yielded DNA amounts that averaged approximately 3.1 ug. Where healthy donors were concerned, CD4+ cells averaged about 10 million reads.

Notes on the study in general: It was found that roughly 29 CD8+ CDR3 sequences were shared between patients and controls.

Profiling of TCR beta VDJ combinations and CDR3 sequences used genomic DNA as template. TCRdb re-analysed the reads in MiXCR, keeping a single row per CDR3 protein. The sample includes 30,000 to 40,000 distinct CDR3 sequences, around three quarters of them seen just once. Sequenced sample: sorted CD4+, CD8+, or CD8+CD57+ T cells (not recorded which) from PBMCs. The chain combines TRBV2 with TRBJ2-7, with unresolved D. The sequence was obtained from a human donor in good health, serving as a control. The CDR3, as DNA: TGTGCCAGCAGTGAAGCCAGCCGTCCCGAGCAGTACTTC. Translated: CASSEASRPEQYF.